The clone carrying this T cell receptor (beta chain) has just one count. What it binds is unknown. The sample comes from a study of blood T cells in healthy people across ages. At the level of the study: When template switching was applied, about one barcoded beta molecule was captured per two T cells. Study findings and constraints: With donor CMV status unknown, expanded clonotype changes were possibly confounded.

The germline gives CDR1 DFQATT, CDR2 SNEGSKA (reference sequence). The CDR3 has 14 residues. The junction had 4 bases not matched to a gene; V was cut back by 3 bases and J by 0 bases. Through a sample-barcoded 5' primer and a J-beta primer mix, a second PCR was run for roughly 6 to 12 cycles. Each cDNA molecule carried a tag from a template-switch adaptor that contained 12 random nucleotides. TCRdb recomputed calls from the 5' RACE reads with MiXCR, one row per CDR3 protein. The repertoire holds about 750,000 distinct CDR3 sequences, with about 55% as singletons. This TCR was sampled from an elderly man in good health. The rearrangement links TRBV20-1 to TRBJ2-7; 8 bases match TRBD2. The material sequenced was blood. DNA for the CDR3: TGCAGTGCTAGGATCCTAGCGGGCTCCTACGAGCAGTACTTC. It translates to CSARILAGSYEQYF.